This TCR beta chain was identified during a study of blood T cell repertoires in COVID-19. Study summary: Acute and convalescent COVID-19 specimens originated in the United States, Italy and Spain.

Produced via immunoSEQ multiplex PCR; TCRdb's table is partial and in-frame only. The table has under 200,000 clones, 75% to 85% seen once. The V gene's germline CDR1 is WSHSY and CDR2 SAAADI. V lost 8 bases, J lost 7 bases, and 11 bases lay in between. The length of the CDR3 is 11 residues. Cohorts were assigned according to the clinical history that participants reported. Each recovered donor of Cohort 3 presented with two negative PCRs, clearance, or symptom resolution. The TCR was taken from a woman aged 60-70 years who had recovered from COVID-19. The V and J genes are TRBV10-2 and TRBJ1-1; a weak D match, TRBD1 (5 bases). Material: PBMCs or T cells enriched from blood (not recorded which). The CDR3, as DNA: TGCGCCAGCTTACAGGTCGGTGAAGCTTTCTTT. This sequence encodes CASLQVGEAFF.